These T cell receptor beta chains were read from a single sample in a study of Ad26.COV2.S vaccination and SARS-CoV-2 variants. Data came from immunoSEQ multiplex PCR; TCRdb stores just in-frame clones and leaves some out. The repertoire holds more than 300,000 clones, with about 87% as singletons. Sequenced material: peripheral blood, taken in a trial of Ad26.COV2.S vaccine versus placebo. These receptors came from a person between 18 and 65 years old who received the Ad26.COV2.S COVID-19 vaccine or a placebo. The CDR3 runs from the conserved cysteine through the conserved F or W. D genes are given only for firm matches.

>TRBV4-1|15|TRBJ1-4|TRBD1
CASSQDRTGSEKLFF
>TRBV5-6|17|TRBJ2-3|-
CASSLRGSGMAGDTQYF
>TRBV7-3|20|TRBJ2-6|TRBD1
CASSSTLGQGILSGANVLTF
>TRBV5-1|15|TRBJ2-1|TRBD2
CASSLGVAGGLEQFF
>TRBV30|11|TRBJ1-1|-
CAWGVLLSAFF
>TRBV5-5|19|TRBJ1-4|-
CASEPGPSGGAATNEKLFF
>TRBV7-9|13|TRBJ1-1|-
CASGLGVNTEAFF
>TRBV27|12|TRBJ2-1|-
CASSPSYNEQFF
>TRBV6-2/TRBV6-3|15|TRBJ1-1|-
CASSYRQGRYTEAFF
>TRBV6-4|15|TRBJ1-6|-
CASSDKGTGNSPLHF
>TRBV7-9|16|TRBJ2-3|-
CASSLISSGHTDTQYF
>TRBV7-3|15|TRBJ2-1|TRBD2
CASSLGTSGSDKQFF
>TRBV27|15|TRBJ2-3|-
CASSLSSGWFDTQYF
>TRBV5-4|13|TRBJ2-2|-
CASSFGQSGELFF
>TRBV27|13|TRBJ2-1|-
CASSLKGLGEQFF
>TRBV7-9|14|TRBJ2-5|-
CASSPKGNQETQYF
>TRBV7-2|11|TRBJ1-1|-
CASSLTVEAFF
>TRBV5-1|15|TRBJ1-2|-
CASSDRVTSNYGYTF
>TRBV7-6|13|TRBJ1-1|-
CASSLFTDTEAFF
>TRBV29-1|11|TRBJ1-2|-
CSVEDRLGITF
>TRBV5-1|15|TRBJ1-2|TRBD1
CASSLPGQGTYGYTF
>TRBV9|15|TRBJ1-3|-
CASSPYYFAGNTIYF
>TRBV27|15|TRBJ2-7|TRBD1
CASRSRDRRTYEQYF
>TRBV30|14|TRBJ2-2|-
CAWSVRQTTGELFF
>TRBV30|14|TRBJ1-5|-
CAWRKDRSNQPQHF
>TRBV6-4|15|TRBJ2-2|TRBD2
CASRREAGHTGELFF
>TRBV7-9|14|TRBJ1-2|-
CASSFPDRRAGYTF
>TRBV7-2|19|TRBJ2-1|TRBD2
CASSFRLAGEVTRYNEQFF
>TRBV7-2|14|TRBJ2-1|-
CASSLNRVGNEQFF
>TRBV27|16|TRBJ1-6|-
CASSEGASSYNSPLHF
>TRBV5-4|14|TRBJ1-4|-
CASSFSATNEKLFF
>TRBV18|17|TRBJ2-3|TRBD2
CASSPLGERERTDTQYF
>TRBV7-6|13|TRBJ2-1|TRBD1
CASRDRDYNEQFF
>TRBV11-2|17|TRBJ2-4|TRBD2
CASRRTSGRPGGNIQYF
>TRBV28|15|TRBJ2-3|-
CASSFITGRPDTQYF
>TRBV29-1|12|TRBJ1-1|-
CSVSNVNTEAFF
>TRBV2|13|TRBJ1-2|-
CASSWEQFYGYTF
>TRBV5-6|13|TRBJ2-1|-
CASSLPERNEQFF
>TRBV9|18|TRBJ1-4|TRBD1
CASSVGRGKTGKEEKLFF
>TRBV5-1|16|TRBJ2-3|-
CASSSIKRQGTDTQYF
>TRBV27|13|TRBJ1-1|-
CASRSQGRPEAFF
>TRBV29-1|14|TRBJ2-1|TRBD1
CSVEGQGAWNEQFF
>TRBV9|15|TRBJ2-1|TRBD2
CASSASGGGADEQFF
>TRBV9|12|TRBJ1-2|-
CASSEYSDGYTF
>TRBV4-1|19|TRBJ2-1|TRBD1
CASSQEEQGASRRYNEQFF
>TRBV4-2|15|TRBJ1-4|TRBD1
CASSPQEGAREKLFF
>TRBV28|15|TRBJ2-5|TRBD2
CASSHRTSGEETQYF
>TRBV18|21|TRBJ2-2|-
CASSPLNRDPIVKAGTGELFF
>TRBV6-5|14|TRBJ1-6|-
CASRGPINGSPLHF
>TRBV27|17|TRBJ1-6|TRBD1
CASSTTQGEYGNSPLHF
>TRBV2|13|TRBJ1-5|-
CASSQGGNQPQHF
>TRBV5-6|12|TRBJ2-7|-
CASSGTGPEQYF
>TRBV5-1|14|TRBJ2-1|-
CASMEKASYNEQFF
>TRBV19|14|TRBJ1-4|-
CASRLDRLNEKLFF